In this sample, the clone carrying this T cell receptor (beta chain) turned up a few times. Its antigen is not known. This sample was taken from a study of Tregs in tolerant kidney transplant recipients. General study points: Activated donor B cell expansion appeared to reveal the most relevant donor-specific TCRbeta repertoire. Nucleotide sequences could not be compared across some patients' samples due to primer changes. Few patients were studied, so findings need validation in larger groups.

The method was immunoSEQ multiplex PCR; TCRdb's version includes in-frame clones alone and lacks a portion of them. The profile covers thousands of clones, with about 35% appearing a single time and about 5.6% taken by the ten largest. Germline V CDR1 and CDR2: SGDLS, YYNGEE. V dropped 0 bases and J dropped 5; count of bases not matched to a gene: 13. The CDR3 contains 17 residues. FACS sorting followed an approximately 6-day coculture of CFSE-labeled recipient PBMCs with irradiated graft donor PBMCs. The sequencing here drew on CD8+ T cells from blood cultured with allogeneic cells, taken before the transplant. This sequence was found in a human patient who received a combined kidney and bone marrow transplant. The chain couples TRBV9 to TRBJ2-5; 7 nucleotides line up with TRBD2. The CDR3 coding sequence is TGTGCCAGCAGCGTAGGGGTTAGCGGGTCCAGCCGGGAGACCCAGTACTTC. Protein: CASSVGVSGSSRETQYF. The full variable domain, with the rest looked up from reference TRBV9 and TRBJ2-5, is DSGVTQTPKHLITATGQRVTLRCSPRSGDLSVYWYQQSLDQGLQFLIQYYNGEERAKGNILERFSAQQFPDLHSELNLSSLELGDSALYFCASSVGVSGSSRETQYFGPGTRLLVL.